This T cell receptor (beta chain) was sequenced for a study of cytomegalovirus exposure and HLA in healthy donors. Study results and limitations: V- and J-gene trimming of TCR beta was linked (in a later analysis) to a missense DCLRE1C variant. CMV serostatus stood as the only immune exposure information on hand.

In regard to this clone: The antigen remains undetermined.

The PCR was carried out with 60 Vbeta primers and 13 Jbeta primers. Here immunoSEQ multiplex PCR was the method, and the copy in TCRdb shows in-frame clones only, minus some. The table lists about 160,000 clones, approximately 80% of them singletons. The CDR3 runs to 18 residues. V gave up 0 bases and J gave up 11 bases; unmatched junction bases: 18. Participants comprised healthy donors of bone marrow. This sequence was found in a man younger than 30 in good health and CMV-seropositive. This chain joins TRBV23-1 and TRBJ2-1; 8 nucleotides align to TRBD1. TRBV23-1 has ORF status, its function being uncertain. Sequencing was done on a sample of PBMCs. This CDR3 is CASSQSKKGGQGPYQQFF. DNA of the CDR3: TGCGCCAGCAGTCAATCGAAAAAGGGTGGACAGGGTCCCTATCAGCAGTTCTTC.